This T cell receptor beta chain was captured in a study of T-cell memory formation after mild COVID-19. Study information: TCR clusters largely stayed donor specific. General observations from the study: While clones contracting from day 15 to 85 were balanced between CD4 and CD8, later expanders leaned CD4+. In pre-infection memory, a portion of responding clones appeared, which suggested that cross-reactive memory joined.

Points on this clonotype: Its antigen is undetermined.

cDNA libraries for TCR alpha and TCR beta, carrying sample barcodes and UMIs, came from 5'RACE with constant-segment primers. TCRdb recomputed calls from the 5' RACE reads with MiXCR, one row per CDR3 protein. The sample has 360,000 or so distinct CDR3 sequences, around 27% seen once. This sequence originates from an adult woman who had mild COVID-19 (a few samples of this study predate the infection). Cell type and time point are not known. Material: PBMCs or a T cell subset sorted from them (not recorded which).

For the CDR3, the DNA is TGTGCCACCAGCGCGCCTAGCAGTAGCACAGATACGCAGTATTTT. This codes for CATSAPSSSTDTQYF. The rearrangement uses TRBV15 and TRBJ2-3; possibly TRBD2 for D (5 bases). The V gene's germline CDR1 is LNHNV and CDR2 YYDKDF (reference sequence). V was trimmed by 5 bases and J by 0 bases, leaving 12 bases between them. The CDR3 spans 15 residues. The full variable domain, its missing parts supplied by reference TRBV15 and TRBJ2-3, is DAMVIQNPRYQVTQFGKPVTLSCSQTLNHNVMYWYQQKSSQAPKLLFHYYDKDFNNEADTPDNFQSRRPNTSFCFLDIRSPGLGDTAMYLCATSAPSSSTDTQYFGPGTRLTVL.